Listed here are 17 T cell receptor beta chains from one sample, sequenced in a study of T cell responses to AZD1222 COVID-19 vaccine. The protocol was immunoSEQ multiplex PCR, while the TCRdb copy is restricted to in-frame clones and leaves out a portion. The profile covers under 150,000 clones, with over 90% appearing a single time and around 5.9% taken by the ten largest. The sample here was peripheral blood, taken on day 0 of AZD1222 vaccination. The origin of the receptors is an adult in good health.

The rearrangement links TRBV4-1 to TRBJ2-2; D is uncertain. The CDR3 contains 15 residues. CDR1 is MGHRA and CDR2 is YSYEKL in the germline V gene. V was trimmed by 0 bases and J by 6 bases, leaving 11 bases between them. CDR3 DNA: TGCGCCAGCAGCCAAGATCGAACACAAGCCGGGGAGCTGTTTTTT. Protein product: CASSQDRTQAGELFF.

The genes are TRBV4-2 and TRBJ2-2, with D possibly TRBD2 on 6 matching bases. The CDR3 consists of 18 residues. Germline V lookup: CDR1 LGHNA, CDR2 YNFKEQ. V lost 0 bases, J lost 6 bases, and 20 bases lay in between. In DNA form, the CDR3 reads TGTGCCAGCAGCCAAGAAGAAGGAGGGGCCCTGGGGGCCGGGGAGCTGTTTTTT. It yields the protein CASSQEEGGALGAGELFF.

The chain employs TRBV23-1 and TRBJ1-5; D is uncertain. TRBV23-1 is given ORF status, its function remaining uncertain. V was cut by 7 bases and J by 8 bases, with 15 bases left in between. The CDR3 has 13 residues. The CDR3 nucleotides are TGCGCCAGCATTGACGGTTGTCCGGAGCCCCAGCATTTT. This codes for CASIDGCPEPQHF.

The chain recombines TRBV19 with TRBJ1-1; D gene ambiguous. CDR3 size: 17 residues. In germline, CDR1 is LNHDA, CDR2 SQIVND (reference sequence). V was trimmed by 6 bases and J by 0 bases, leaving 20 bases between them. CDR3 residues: CASSPPEQSWVNTEAFF. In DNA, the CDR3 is TGTGCCAGTAGCCCCCCCGAGCAGAGCTGGGTGAACACTGAAGCTTTCTTT.

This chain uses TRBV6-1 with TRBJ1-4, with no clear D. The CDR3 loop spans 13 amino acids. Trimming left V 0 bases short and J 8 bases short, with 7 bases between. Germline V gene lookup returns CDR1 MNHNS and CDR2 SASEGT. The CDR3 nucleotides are TGTGCCAGCAGTGAAGCAGCGGGCGAAAAACTGTTTTTT. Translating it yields CASSEAAGEKLFF.

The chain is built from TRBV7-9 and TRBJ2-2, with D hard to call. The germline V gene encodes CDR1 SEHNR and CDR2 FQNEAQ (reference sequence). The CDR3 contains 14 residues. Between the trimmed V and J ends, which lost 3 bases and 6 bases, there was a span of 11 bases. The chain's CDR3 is CASSLIGSPGELFF. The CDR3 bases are TGTGCCAGCAGCTTGATCGGAAGCCCCGGGGAGCTGTTTTTT.

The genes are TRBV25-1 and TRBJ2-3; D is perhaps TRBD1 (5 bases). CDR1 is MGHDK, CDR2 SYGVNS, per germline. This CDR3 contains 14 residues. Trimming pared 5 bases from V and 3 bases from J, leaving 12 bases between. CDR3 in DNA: TGTGCCAGCAGTTCCAGGGCTGGGACAGATACGCAGTATTTT. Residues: CASSSRAGTDTQYF.

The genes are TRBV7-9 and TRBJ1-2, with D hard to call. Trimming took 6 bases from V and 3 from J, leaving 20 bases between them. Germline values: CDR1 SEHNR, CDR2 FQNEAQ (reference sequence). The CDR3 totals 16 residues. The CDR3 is CASRPDVGGLHYGYTF. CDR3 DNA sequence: TGTGCCAGCAGGCCGGACGTTGGAGGTTTACACTATGGCTACACCTTC.

Written as DNA, the CDR3 is TGTGCCAGCAGTAAGAACACCGGGGAGCTGTTTTTT. Its translation is CASSKNTGELFF. This chain joins TRBV27 and TRBJ2-2; no clear D gene. V lost 5 bases and J 1 base, leaving 2 bases between the germline ends. The germline V gene encodes CDR1 MNHEY and CDR2 SMNVEV (reference sequence). The CDR3 is made up of 12 amino acids.

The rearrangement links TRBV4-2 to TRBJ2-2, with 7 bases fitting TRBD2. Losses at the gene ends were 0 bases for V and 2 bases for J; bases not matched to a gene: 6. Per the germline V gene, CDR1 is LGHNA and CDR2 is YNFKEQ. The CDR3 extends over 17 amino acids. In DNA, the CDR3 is TGTGCCAGCAGCCAAGAGGGGACGGGAGGCAACACCGGGGAGCTGTTTTTT. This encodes CASSQEGTGGNTGELFF.

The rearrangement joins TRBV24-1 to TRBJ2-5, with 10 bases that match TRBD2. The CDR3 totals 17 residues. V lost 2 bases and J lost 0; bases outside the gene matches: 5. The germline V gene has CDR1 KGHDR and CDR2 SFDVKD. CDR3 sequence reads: CATSDSSGSRYQETQYF. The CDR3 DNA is TGTGCCACCAGTGATTCTAGCGGGAGCCGGTACCAAGAGACCCAGTACTTC.

CDR3 coding DNA: TGTGCCAGCAGTTATTCTCCCCTAGCTGATACGCAGTATTTT. Its protein product is CASSYSPLADTQYF. V gene TRBV6-2 or TRBV6-3 combines with J gene TRBJ2-3, with a weak D call TRBD2 (5 bases). There are 14 residues in the CDR3. The ends were cut back, 3 bases at V and 6 bases at J, with 13 bases in the middle. From germline, CDR1 is MNHEY and CDR2 SVGEGT.

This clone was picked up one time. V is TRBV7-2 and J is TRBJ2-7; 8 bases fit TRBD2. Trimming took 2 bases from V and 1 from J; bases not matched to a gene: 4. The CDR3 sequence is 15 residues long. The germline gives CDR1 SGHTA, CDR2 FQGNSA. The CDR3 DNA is TGTGCCAGCAGCTTAATCCCTAGCGGGTCCTACGAGCAGTACTTC. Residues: CASSLIPSGSYEQYF.

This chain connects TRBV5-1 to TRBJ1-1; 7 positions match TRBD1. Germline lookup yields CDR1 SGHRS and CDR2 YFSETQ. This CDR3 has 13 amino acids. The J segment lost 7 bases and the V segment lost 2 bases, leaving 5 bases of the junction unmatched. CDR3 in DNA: TGCGCCAGCAGCTTAGGACAGGCCCGTGAAGCTTTCTTT. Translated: CASSLGQAREAFF.

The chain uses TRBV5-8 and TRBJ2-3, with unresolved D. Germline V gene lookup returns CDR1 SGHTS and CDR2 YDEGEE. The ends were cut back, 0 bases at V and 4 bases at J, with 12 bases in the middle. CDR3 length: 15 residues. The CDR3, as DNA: TGTGCCAGCAGCTTGGCGGCAGGCGTGGCAGATACGCAGTATTTT. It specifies CASSLAAGVADTQYF.

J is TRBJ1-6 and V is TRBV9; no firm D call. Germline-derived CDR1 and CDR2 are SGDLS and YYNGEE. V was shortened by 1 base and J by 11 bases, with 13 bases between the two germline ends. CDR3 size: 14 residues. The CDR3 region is CASSVTSSFPPLHF. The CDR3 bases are TGTGCCAGCAGCGTAACGTCCTCTTTCCCACCCCTCCACTTT.

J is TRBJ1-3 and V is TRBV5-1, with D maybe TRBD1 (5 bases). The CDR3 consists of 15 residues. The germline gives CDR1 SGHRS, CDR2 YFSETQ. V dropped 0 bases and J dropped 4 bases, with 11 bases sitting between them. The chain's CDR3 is CASSLADQGGNTIYF. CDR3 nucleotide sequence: TGCGCCAGCAGCTTGGCAGACCAGGGCGGAAACACCATATATTTT.